This passage covers 21 T cell receptor beta chains from one sample sequenced in a study of T-cell reconstitution after alpha-beta-depleted transplantation in children (dated by TCRdb to 2016 to 2017). The sample's treatment or condition label is to be understood as: allogeneic hematopoietic cell transplantation with graft depleted of TCRalphabeta T cells and CD19 B cells. Library creation used PCR. The listed sequencing device is Illumina HiSeq 2500. TCR libraries were prepared with molecular barcoding, using unique molecular identifiers to normalize TCRbeta repertoire quantification. Starting from the raw public reads, TCRdb applied fastp trimming at Q25, assembled clones with MiXCR and retained in-frame beta chains. Records with the same CDR3 protein are collapsed into one entry carrying the most frequent genes and DNA. The sample profile shows some 350,000 distinct CDR3 sequences; roughly 16% of them were found once. The top ten hold around 43% of the sample.

The sequences come from PBMCs, mostly from graft donor cells, collected 360 days after TCRalphabeta/CD19-depleted stem cell transplant. The receptors were gathered from a male patient aged 2 to 10 who had a stem cell transplant for acute lymphoblastic leukemia, so the T cells may come from the graft donor.

This clonotype was picked up a small number of times. The CDR3 DNA sequence: TGCAGTGGTAAAAGCCACCTCCTCTACGAGCAGTACTTC. Its protein is CSGKSHLLYEQYF. The chain combines TRBV20-1 with TRBJ2-7; D gene unclear. Germline CDR1 is DFQATT and CDR2 is SNEGSKA (reference sequence). V was pared by 7 bases and J by 3 bases, with 16 bases between. The CDR3 consists of 13 residues.

The chain employs TRBV12-3 or TRBV12-4 and TRBJ2-1; 14 bases are a match to TRBD2. The CDR3 totals 16 residues. Unmatched junction bases numbered 8, after V lost 3 bases and J lost 10 bases. The CDR3 spells CASSFLGLAGVVEQFF. The CDR3 region has the DNA TGTGCCAGCAGTTTCCTGGGACTAGCGGGAGTAGTCGAGCAGTTCTTC.

This chain links TRBV4-3 with TRBJ2-1; tentatively, D is TRBD1 (6 bases). Germline V gives CDR1 LGHNA, CDR2 YSLEER. The CDR3 is made up of 13 amino acids. With 4 bases removed from V and 8 bases from J, the gap between germline ends came to 12 bases. This CDR3 is CASSPGTLDEQFF. CDR3 bases: TGCGCCAGCAGCCCCGGGACACTCGATGAGCAGTTCTTC.

The rearrangement uses TRBV10-3 and TRBJ2-1; 11 bases are a match to TRBD2. This CDR3 has 17 residues. Unmatched junction bases numbered 11, after V lost 4 bases and J lost 6 bases. Germline CDR1 reads ENHRY; CDR2 reads SYGVKD. DNA of the CDR3: TGTGCCATCAGTGGCCTCTCACCCGGGACTAGCGGCAATGAGCAGTTCTTC. Translated: CAISGLSPGTSGNEQFF.

Concerning this clonotype: With a much larger clone just one base away, this may be a read error. The V call is TRBV29-1, the J call TRBJ2-5, with D uncertain. The CDR3 runs 12 residues. Trimming left V 7 bases short and J 1 base short, with 10 bases between. Germline V gene lookup returns CDR1 SQVTM and CDR2 ANQGSEA. CDR3 residues: CSARPGQETQYF. The DNA of the CDR3 is TGCAGCGCCCGCCCAGGCCAAGAGACCCAGTACTTC.

This clonotype was found a few times. The chain has TRBV27 and TRBJ2-7; D unclear. This CDR3 is built from 14 residues. V shed 8 bases and J shed 3 bases, with 17 bases lying between them. Germline CDR1 MNHEY, CDR2 SMNVEV (reference sequence). CDR3 coding DNA: TGTGCCAGCGCCGACCCGACCCTCTACTACGAGCAGTACTTC. It specifies CASADPTLYYEQYF.

This clonotype was picked up a small number of times. The chain carries TRBV7-6 and TRBJ2-2; TRBD1 or TRBD2 may be the D gene (5 bases each). Germline V gene data show CDR1 as SGHVS and CDR2 as FNYEAQ. The CDR3 contains 17 residues. Trimming took off 7 bases at V and 4 bases at J, with 22 bases between the two ends. This chain's CDR3 is CASIRRGDRAPTGELFF. The CDR3 DNA follows: TGTGCCAGCATCCGACGGGGCGATCGGGCCCCCACCGGGGAGCTGTTTTTT. Drawing the rest from reference TRBV7-6 and TRBJ2-2, the complete variable domain is GAGVSQSPRYKVTKRGQDVALRCDPISGHVSLYWYRQALGQGPEFLTYFNYEAQQDKSGLPNDRFSAERPEGSISTLTIQRTEQRDSAMYRCASIRRGDRAPTGELFFGEGSRLTVL.

In this sample, this clonotype turned up many times. J is TRBJ2-3 and V is TRBV4-1, with 10 bases fitting TRBD2. In germline, CDR1 is MGHRA, CDR2 YSYEKL. CDR3 size: 16 residues. V shed 1 base and J 2 bases; nucleotides not matched to a gene: 3. CDR3: CASSQGLAGVTDTQYF. For the CDR3, the DNA is TGCGCCAGCAGCCAAGGCCTAGCGGGAGTCACAGATACGCAGTATTTT.

This clonotype turned up a few times. At one of its ends the junction is not consistent with the germline gene, which may arise from a read error. The rearrangement links TRBV29-1 to TRBJ1-2, with a tentative D call TRBD1 (5 bases). CDR3 length equals 12 residues. Germline V lookup: CDR1 SQVTM, CDR2 ANQGSEA. The CDR3 protein is CSVEAGKIDPSF. The CDR3 DNA reads TGCAGCGTTGAAGCAGGGAAGATTGACCCGTCTTTC.

The chain couples TRBV6-1 to TRBJ1-1, with D maybe TRBD1 (5 bases). The ends were cut back, 6 bases at V and 4 bases at J, with 6 bases in the middle. The length of the CDR3 is 11 residues. CDR1 and CDR2 from the germline V gene are MNHNS and SASEGT. The CDR3 region is CASRGGTEAFF. CDR3 nucleotides: TGTGCCAGCAGGGGGGGCACTGAAGCTTTCTTT.

The chain carries TRBV12-3 or TRBV12-4 and TRBJ2-7, with D possibly matching TRBD1 (6 bases). The germline V and J ends were trimmed by 4 bases and 1 base, with 11 bases remaining between them. The CDR3 is 14 amino acids. Here the CDR3 reads CASSSHRESYEQYF. In DNA, the CDR3 is TGTGCCAGCAGTTCCCACAGGGAGTCCTACGAGCAGTACTTC.

The gene calls are TRBV7-2 and TRBJ2-7; 13 bases line up with TRBD2. J gave up 5 bases and V 5 bases, and 12 bases lay outside the gene matches. Germline values: CDR1 SGHTA, CDR2 FQGNSA. CDR3 length: 17 amino acids. The CDR3: CASSVVLAGGPWDEQYF. CDR3 nucleotide sequence: TGTGCCAGCAGCGTAGTACTAGCGGGAGGGCCTTGGGACGAGCAGTACTTC. Combining the CDR3 with reference TRBV7-2 and TRBJ2-7 gives the whole variable domain GAGVSQSPSNKVTEKGKDVELRCDPISGHTALYWYRQSLGQGLEFLIYFQGNSAPDKSGLPSDRFSAERTGGSVSTLTIQRTQQEDSAVYLCASSVVLAGGPWDEQYFGPGTRLTVT.

This clonotype appeared a few times. The rearrangement uses TRBV12-3 or TRBV12-4 and TRBJ2-3, with 12 nucleotides matching TRBD2. This CDR3 comprises 16 residues. The V gene end was trimmed by 6 bases and the J gene end by 6 bases; junction bases not matched to a gene: 10. The CDR3, as DNA: TGTGCCAGCAGCCACGGGACTAGCGGGTACCGGGATACGCAGTATTTT. This encodes CASSHGTSGYRDTQYF.

This clonotype has just a few counts. This chain connects TRBV7-8 to TRBJ2-7; 10 nucleotides agree with TRBD2. Germline CDR1 reads SGHVS; CDR2 reads FQNEAQ. This CDR3 is 17 amino acids long. V trimming: 5 bases; J trimming: 4 bases; junction bases outside the gene matches: 14. The CDR3 DNA follows: TGTGCCAGCAGCCGCACAGGGAGGCCTAGCGGGGGTTACGAGCAGTACTTC. Translation: CASSRTGRPSGGYEQYF.

This clonotype was seen more than once but under ten times. This chain connects TRBV2 to TRBJ2-1; the match to TRBD2 covers 10 bases. The germline V gene encodes CDR1 SNHLY and CDR2 FYNNEI. The length of the CDR3 is 17 residues. The V segment lost 7 bases and the J segment 2 bases; nucleotides outside the gene matches: 11. The CDR3 DNA reads TGTGCCAGCATGGGACCGCCTCTAGCGGGAGCCTACAATGAGCAGTTCTTC. Translating gives CASMGPPLAGAYNEQFF. The full variable domain, its missing parts supplied by reference TRBV2 and TRBJ2-1, is EPEVTQTPSHQVTQMGQEVILRCVPISNHLYFYWYRQILGQKVEFLVSFYNNEISEKSEIFDDQFSVERPDGSNFTLKIRSTKLEDSAMYFCASMGPPLAGAYNEQFFGPGTRLTVL.

CDR3 amino acids: CATSDFWNEQFF. The CDR3 DNA follows: TGTGCCACCAGTGATTTCTGGAATGAGCAGTTCTTC. This chain joins TRBV24-1 and TRBJ2-1; D uncertain. V dropped 1 base and J dropped 7 bases, with 4 bases sitting between them. There are 12 residues in the CDR3. Germline V gene lookup returns CDR1 KGHDR and CDR2 SFDVKD.

The chain combines TRBV5-1 with TRBJ1-2; 7 positions agree with TRBD1. V lost 4 bases to trimming and J lost 4 bases; unmatched junction nucleotides: 13. In germline, CDR1 is SGHRS, CDR2 YFSETQ. There are 16 residues in the CDR3. The CDR3 DNA reads as TGCGCCAGCAGCCTGCGAGCACAGCCAGGGGGCTATGGCTACACCTTC. Its protein is CASSLRAQPGGYGYTF.

This clonotype turned up a few times. This rearrangement joins TRBV4-3 to TRBJ1-1; D possibly corresponds to TRBD1 (5 bases). V was pared by 3 bases and J by 9 bases, with 14 bases between. The CDR3 contains 13 residues. Germline V gene lookup returns CDR1 LGHNA and CDR2 YSLEER. The CDR3 DNA reads as TGCGCCAGCAGCCAGGGCGACAGCATACAAGCTTTCTTT. As protein: CASSQGDSIQAFF.

Worth noting for this clonotype: A clone one base away is much larger, so this may be a read error. The chain is built from TRBV20-1 and TRBJ2-5, with D uncertain. In germline, CDR1 is DFQATT, CDR2 SNEGSKA (reference sequence). Trimming removed 3 bases at V and 5 bases at J, with 16 bases between. The CDR3 length is 14 residues. The CDR3 spells CSASRNKPWETQYF. In nucleotides, the CDR3 is TGCAGTGCTAGCCGGAACAAACCGTGGGAGACCCAGTACTTC.

The gene calls are TRBV5-1 and TRBJ2-1; 8 bases are a match to TRBD2. The CDR3 has 15 amino acids. The V gene's germline CDR1 is SGHRS and CDR2 YFSETQ. Trimming cost V 1 base and J 7 bases; bases outside gene matches: 7. CDR3 sequence reads: CASSLKQRGQNEQFF. As DNA, the CDR3 is TGCGCCAGCAGCTTGAAGCAGCGGGGGCAAAATGAGCAGTTCTTC. Full variable domain (outside the CDR3, taken from reference TRBV5-1 and TRBJ2-1): KAGVTQTPRYLIKTRGQQVTLSCSPISGHRSVSWYQQTPGQGLQFLFEYFSETQRNKGNFPGRFSGRQFSNSRSEMNVSTLELGDSALYLCASSLKQRGQNEQFFGPGTRLTVL.

This clonotype was seen a handful of times. V is TRBV5-1 and J is TRBJ2-1; possible D gene TRBD1, 6 bases. Trimming took off 0 bases at V and 8 bases at J, with 15 bases between the two ends. Germline V gene data show CDR1 as SGHRS and CDR2 as YFSETQ. The CDR3 contains 15 residues. The CDR3 sequence is CASSLEGRGADEQFF. The DNA of the CDR3 is TGCGCCAGCAGCTTGGAGGGCAGGGGCGCAGATGAGCAGTTCTTC.